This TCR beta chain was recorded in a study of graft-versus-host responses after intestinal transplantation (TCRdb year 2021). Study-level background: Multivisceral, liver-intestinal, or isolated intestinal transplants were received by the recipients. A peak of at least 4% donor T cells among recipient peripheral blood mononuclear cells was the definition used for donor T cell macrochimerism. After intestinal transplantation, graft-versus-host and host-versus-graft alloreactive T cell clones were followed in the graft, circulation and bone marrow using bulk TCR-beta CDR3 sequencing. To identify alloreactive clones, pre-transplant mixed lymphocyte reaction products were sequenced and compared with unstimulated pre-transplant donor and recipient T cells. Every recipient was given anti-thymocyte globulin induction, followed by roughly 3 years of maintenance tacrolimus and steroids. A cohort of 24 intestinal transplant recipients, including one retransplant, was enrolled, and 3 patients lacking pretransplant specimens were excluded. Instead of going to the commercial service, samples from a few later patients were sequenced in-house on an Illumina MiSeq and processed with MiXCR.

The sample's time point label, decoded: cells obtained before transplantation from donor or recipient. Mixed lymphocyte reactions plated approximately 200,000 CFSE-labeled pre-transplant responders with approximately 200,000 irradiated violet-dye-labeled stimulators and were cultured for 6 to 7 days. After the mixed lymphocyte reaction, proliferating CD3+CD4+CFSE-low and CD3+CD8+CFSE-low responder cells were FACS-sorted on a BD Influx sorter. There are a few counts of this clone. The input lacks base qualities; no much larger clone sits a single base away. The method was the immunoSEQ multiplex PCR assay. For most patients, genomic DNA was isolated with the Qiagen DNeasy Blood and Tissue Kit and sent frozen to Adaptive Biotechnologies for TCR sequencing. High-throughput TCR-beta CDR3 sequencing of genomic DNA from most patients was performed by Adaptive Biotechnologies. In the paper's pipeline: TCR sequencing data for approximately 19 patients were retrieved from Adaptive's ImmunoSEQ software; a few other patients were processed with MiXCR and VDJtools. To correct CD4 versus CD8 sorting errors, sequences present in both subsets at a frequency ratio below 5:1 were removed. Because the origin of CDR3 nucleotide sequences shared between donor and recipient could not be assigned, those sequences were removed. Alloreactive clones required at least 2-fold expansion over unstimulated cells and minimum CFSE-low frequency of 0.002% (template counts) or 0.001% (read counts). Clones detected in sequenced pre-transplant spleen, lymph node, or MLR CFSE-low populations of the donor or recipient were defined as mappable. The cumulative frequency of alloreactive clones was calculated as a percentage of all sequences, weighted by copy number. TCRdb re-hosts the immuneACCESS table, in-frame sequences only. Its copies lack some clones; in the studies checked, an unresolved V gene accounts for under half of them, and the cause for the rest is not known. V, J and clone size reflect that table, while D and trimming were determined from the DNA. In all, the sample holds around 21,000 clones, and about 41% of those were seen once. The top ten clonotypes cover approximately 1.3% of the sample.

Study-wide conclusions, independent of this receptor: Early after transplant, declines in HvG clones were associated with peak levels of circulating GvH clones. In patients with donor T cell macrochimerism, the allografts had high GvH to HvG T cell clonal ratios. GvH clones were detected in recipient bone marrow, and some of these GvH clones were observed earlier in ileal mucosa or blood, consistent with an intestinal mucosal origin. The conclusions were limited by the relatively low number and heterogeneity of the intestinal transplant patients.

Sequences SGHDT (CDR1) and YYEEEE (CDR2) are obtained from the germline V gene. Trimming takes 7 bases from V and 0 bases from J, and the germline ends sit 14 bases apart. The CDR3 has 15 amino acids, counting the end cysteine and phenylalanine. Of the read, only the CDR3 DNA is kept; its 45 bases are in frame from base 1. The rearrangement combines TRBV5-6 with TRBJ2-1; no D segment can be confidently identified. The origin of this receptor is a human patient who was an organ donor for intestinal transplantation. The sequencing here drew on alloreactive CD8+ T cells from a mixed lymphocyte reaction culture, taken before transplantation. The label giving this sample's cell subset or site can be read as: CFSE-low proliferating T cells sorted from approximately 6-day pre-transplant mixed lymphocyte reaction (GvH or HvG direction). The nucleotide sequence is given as TGTGCCAGCGGACCATTACTCAGCTCCTACAATGAGCAGTTCTTC. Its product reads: CASGPLLSSYNEQFF.